The count of the clone carrying this TCR beta chain is one. Its matching antigen is unknown. Using immunoSEQ multiplex PCR, the repertoire was profiled, and TCRdb retains in-frame clones only, with some absent. The table shows some 20,000 clones, with approximately 84% occurring only once. CDR1 and CDR2 from the germline V gene are MNHEY and SMNVEV (reference sequence). Trimming removed 5 bases at V and 5 bases at J, with 21 bases between. The CDR3 loop spans 16 amino acids. This sample is drawn from a study of lymphopenia after photon versus proton radiotherapy. Study results and caveats: After lymphocyte nadir, photon-treated repertoires showed oligoclonal expansion, especially CD8+ Temra. Better survival with proton therapy was suggested as possible, not demonstrated. Photon-treated patients lost naive T cells and TCR diversity; proton-treated stayed stable. In patients who died, overall survival fell as post-nadir TCR diversity dropped more.

The receptor's source is a woman in her forties or fifties with pancreatic cancer. Sequencing was performed on peripheral blood, taken from a patient treated with photon-based radiotherapy. The V gene is TRBV27, the J gene TRBJ2-5; possibly TRBD2 for D (7 bases). The CDR3 protein is CASSKKGRGNEETQYF. The CDR3 DNA follows: TGTGCCAGCAGTAAAAAGGGGAGGGGGAATGAGGAGACCCAGTACTTC.